Only a few counts were recorded for the clone carrying this T cell receptor beta chain. Its target is unknown. Measured with immunoSEQ multiplex PCR; TCRdb has only the in-frame clones, and not every one. The profile shows approximately 90,000 clones, about 85% of them singletons. The entry originates in a study of OX40 agonist ivuxolimab in advanced cancers. Turning to the study itself: Patients took ivuxolimab, an agonistic anti-OX40 (CD134) antibody. Patients undergoing dose escalation presented with hepatocellular carcinoma, melanoma, renal cell or head and neck cancer. Partial response was recorded in three patients: one hepatocellular carcinoma and two cutaneous melanoma cases.

Study-level results: Partly responding patients at 0.1-3.0 mg/kg showed some of the smallest clonal expansion.

This CDR3 region has 11 residues. Germline V gene sequence: CDR1 MDHEN, CDR2 SYDVKM. Trimming pared 2 bases from V and 3 bases from J, leaving 2 bases between. The genes are TRBV28 and TRBJ2-7; no definite D call. The clonotype comes from an adult with an advanced solid tumor such as melanoma, head and neck, liver or kidney cancer. This specimen was CD4+ or CD8+ T cells sorted from blood, taken in a trial of the OX40 agonist ivuxolimab. The CDR3 region has the DNA TGTGCCAGCAGTTTAAACTACGAGCAGTACTTC. This encodes CASSLNYEQYF. The variable domain in full, with the rest retrieved from reference TRBV28 and TRBJ2-7, is DVKVTQSSRYLVKRTGEKVFLECVQDMDHENMFWYRQDPGLGLRLIYFSYDVKMKEKGDIPEGYSVSREKKERFSLILESASTNQTSMYLCASSLNYEQYFGPGTRLTVT.